Shown below are 17 T cell receptor beta chains from a single sample sequenced in a study of Graves' ophthalmopathy and Graves' hyperthyroidism. RNA transcripts provided the template for amplifying TCR beta CDR3 regions. Amplification began with first-round RT-PCR using HTBI primers, then second-round multiplex PCR was performed. Via MiXCR, TCRdb re-called the multiplex PCR reads, giving one row per CDR3 protein. The table records 600,000 to 650,000 distinct CDR3 sequences, 22% of them present only once. Sequenced sample: peripheral blood. These receptor sequences come from a woman aged 18-35 years with stable Graves' hyperthyroidism. Some clones in this sample may be carry-over from other donors' samples.

The chain combines TRBV2 with TRBJ1-5; D not resolved. The length of the CDR3 is 16 residues. Looked up from germline, CDR1 is SNHLY and CDR2 is FYNNEI. V lost 2 bases to trimming and J lost 3 bases, with 14 bases between them. Here the CDR3 reads CASSERTLRFNQPQHF. The DNA for the CDR3 is TGTGCCAGCAGTGAAAGGACCCTACGGTTCAATCAGCCCCAGCATTTT. The whole variable domain, filled in from reference TRBV2 and TRBJ1-5, reads EPEVTQTPSHQVTQMGQEVILRCVPISNHLYFYWYRQILGQKVEFLVSFYNNEISEKSEIFDDQFSVERPDGSNFTLKIRSTKLEDSAMYFCASSERTLRFNQPQHFGDGTRLSIL.

This clonotype was observed at least ten times. The chain couples TRBV4-1 to TRBJ1-1, with 7 positions matching TRBD1. The V gene end was trimmed by 5 bases and the J gene end by 8 bases; junction bases not matched to a gene: 2. This CDR3 comprises 11 residues. Germline assignment: CDR1 MGHRA and CDR2 YSYEKL. CDR3 DNA: TGCGCCAGCAGCTCAGGGGGAGAAGCTTTCTTT. It codes for CASSSGGEAFF.

This clonotype was counted at least ten times. The chain couples TRBV12-3 or TRBV12-4 to TRBJ1-1; D is unresolved. With 5 bases removed from V and 7 bases from J, the gap between germline ends came to 20 bases. The CDR3 contains 15 residues. The CDR3 loop is CASSQEGPGLSEAFF. The CDR3 coding sequence is TGTGCCAGCAGTCAGGAGGGCCCGGGCTTGAGTGAAGCTTTCTTT.

This chain joins TRBV3-1 and TRBJ1-6; TRBD1 aligns across 11 bases. The CDR3 is 14 residues long. Germline CDR1 is LGHDT and CDR2 is YNNKEL (reference sequence). With 10 bases clipped from V and 5 bases from J, the junction kept 4 bases outside the gene matches. The CDR3 here is CATKGQGDNSPLHF. CDR3 in DNA: TGTGCCACCAAGGGACAGGGGGATAATTCACCCCTCCACTTT. The full variable domain, with the rest looked up from reference TRBV3-1 and TRBJ1-6, is DTAVSQTPKYLVTQMGNDKSIKCEQNLGHDTMYWYKQDSKKFLKIMFSYNNKELIINETVPNRFSPKSPDKAHLNLHINSLELGDSAVYFCATKGQGDNSPLHFGNGTRLTVT.

This clonotype was observed many times. The chain employs TRBV4-1 and TRBJ1-1, with a weak D call TRBD1 (5 bases). This CDR3 is built from 15 residues. CDR1 MGHRA and CDR2 YSYEKL come from the germline V gene. Trimming took 1 base from V and 1 from J, leaving 10 bases between them. The CDR3 sequence is CASSQGRGKNTEAFF. The CDR3 DNA follows: TGCGCCAGCAGCCAAGGAAGGGGTAAGAACACTGAAGCTTTCTTT.

In this sample, this clonotype turned up many times. The chain joins TRBV27 to TRBJ1-1; a weak D match, TRBD1 (5 bases). The V and J ends lost 6 bases and 1 base respectively, with 15 bases between them. Germline V lookup: CDR1 MNHEY, CDR2 SMNVEV (reference sequence). CDR3 size: 15 residues. CDR3 bases: TGTGCCAGCAGCCACGGGGCCACTTCGAACACTGAAGCTTTCTTT. The encoded protein is CASSHGATSNTEAFF.

This clonotype came up many times. The rearrangement joins TRBV6-1 to TRBJ2-7; 8 bases map to TRBD1. The CDR3 spans 12 residues. Germline CDR1 MNHNS, CDR2 SASEGT. The V and J ends lost 7 bases and 5 bases, in that order; junction bases with no gene match: 4. The CDR3 loop reads CASTSDRDEQYF. The CDR3 bases are TGTGCCAGCACCTCGGACAGGGACGAGCAGTACTTC.

This clonotype was detected many times. The gene calls are TRBV6-2 or TRBV6-3 and TRBJ1-2; 8 bases fit TRBD1. The CDR3 contains 16 residues. V lost 4 bases, J lost 5 bases, and 12 bases stayed unmatched. CDR1 is MNHEY, CDR2 SVGEGT, per germline. DNA of the CDR3: TGTGCCAGCAGTTCCGAACTGGGACAGGCCATGTATGGCTACACCTTC. Translating it yields CASSSELGQAMYGYTF.

This clonotype was observed many times. The rearrangement links TRBV15 to TRBJ1-2; D is unresolved. Germline CDR1 reads LNHNV; CDR2 reads YYDKDF (reference sequence). Trimming left V 0 bases short and J 0 bases short, with 8 bases between. The CDR3 consists of 15 residues. This chain's CDR3 is CATSRDRLANYGYTF. For the CDR3, the DNA is TGTGCCACCAGCAGAGACCGCTTAGCTAACTATGGCTACACCTTC.

This chain uses TRBV6-5 with TRBJ1-6; 7 nucleotides match TRBD1. Germline V lookup: CDR1 MNHEY, CDR2 SVGAGI. V was clipped by 2 bases and J by 9 bases; unmatched bases: 16. This CDR3 comprises 18 residues. CDR3 protein: CASSYHRGGIQYTSPLHF. CDR3 in DNA: TGTGCCAGCAGTTACCACAGGGGAGGGATTCAATACACTTCACCCCTCCACTTT.

This clonotype was detected ten times or more. The chain employs TRBV28 and TRBJ2-7, with D perhaps TRBD1 (7 bases). From germline, CDR1 is MDHEN and CDR2 SYDVKM. Trimming shortened V by 3 bases and J by 5 bases, and 11 bases separated the two germline ends. The CDR3 is 13 amino acids. The CDR3 DNA sequence: TGTGCCAGCAGTTTTGGAGGGGGCAACGAGCAGTACTTC. Translated, it gives CASSFGGGNEQYF.

The chain uses TRBV3-1 and TRBJ2-5; D is perhaps TRBD2 (6 bases). This CDR3 is built from 15 residues. Per the germline V gene, CDR1 is LGHDT and CDR2 is YNNKEL (reference sequence). V lost 4 bases and J 4 bases, leaving 16 bases between the germline ends. CDR3 residues: CASSPSGHGGETQYF. DNA for the CDR3: TGTGCCAGCAGCCCAAGCGGCCACGGGGGAGAGACCCAGTACTTC.

The V call is TRBV7-8, the J call TRBJ1-6, with D perhaps matching TRBD1 (6 bases). Germline V gene sequence: CDR1 SGHVS, CDR2 FQNEAQ. CDR3 size: 14 residues. Deletions cut 5 bases from V and 4 bases from J, with 9 bases between. The CDR3 region has the DNA TGTGCCAGCAGCCAGACAGGATATAATTCACCCCTCCACTTT. Translating gives CASSQTGYNSPLHF.

In its sample, this clonotype was seen many times. The chain's CDR3 is CASSVGGQQETQYF. The CDR3 bases are TGTGCCAGCAGCGTAGGTGGCCAACAAGAGACCCAGTACTTC. The chain combines TRBV9 with TRBJ2-5, with D hard to call. Germline V lookup: CDR1 SGDLS, CDR2 YYNGEE. The CDR3 is made up of 14 amino acids. V lost 0 bases, J lost 2 bases, and 8 bases lay in between.

The rearrangement links TRBV2 to TRBJ2-2; tentatively, D is TRBD1 or TRBD2 (5 bases each). The ends were cut back, 1 base at V and 1 base at J, with 13 bases in the middle. The CDR3 consists of 17 residues. Germline CDR1 is SNHLY and CDR2 is FYNNEI. CDR3 sequence reads: CASSEVRARGNTGELFF. The DNA of the CDR3 is TGTGCCAGCAGTGAAGTCAGGGCGAGGGGGAACACCGGGGAGCTGTTTTTT.

This clonotype was seen only a few times. The chain joins TRBV28 to TRBJ2-5, with a weak D call TRBD1 (8 bases). The CDR3 is 15 residues long. V lost 6 bases, J lost 4 bases, and 18 bases lay in between. Germline V CDR1 and CDR2: MDHEN, SYDVKM. CDR3 DNA sequence: TGTGCCAGCAGCCCTACGGACAGGGAGGGAGAGACCCAGTACTTC. It codes for CASSPTDREGETQYF.

This clonotype was seen at least ten times. The CDR3: CASSRAESYGYTF. As DNA, the CDR3 is TGTGCCAGTAGTAGGGCGGAATCTTATGGCTACACCTTC. The V call is TRBV19, the J call TRBJ1-2; D remains unclear. Germline assignment: CDR1 LNHDA and CDR2 SQIVND (reference sequence). The CDR3 totals 13 residues. V was cut by 4 bases and J by 5 bases, with 11 bases left in between.